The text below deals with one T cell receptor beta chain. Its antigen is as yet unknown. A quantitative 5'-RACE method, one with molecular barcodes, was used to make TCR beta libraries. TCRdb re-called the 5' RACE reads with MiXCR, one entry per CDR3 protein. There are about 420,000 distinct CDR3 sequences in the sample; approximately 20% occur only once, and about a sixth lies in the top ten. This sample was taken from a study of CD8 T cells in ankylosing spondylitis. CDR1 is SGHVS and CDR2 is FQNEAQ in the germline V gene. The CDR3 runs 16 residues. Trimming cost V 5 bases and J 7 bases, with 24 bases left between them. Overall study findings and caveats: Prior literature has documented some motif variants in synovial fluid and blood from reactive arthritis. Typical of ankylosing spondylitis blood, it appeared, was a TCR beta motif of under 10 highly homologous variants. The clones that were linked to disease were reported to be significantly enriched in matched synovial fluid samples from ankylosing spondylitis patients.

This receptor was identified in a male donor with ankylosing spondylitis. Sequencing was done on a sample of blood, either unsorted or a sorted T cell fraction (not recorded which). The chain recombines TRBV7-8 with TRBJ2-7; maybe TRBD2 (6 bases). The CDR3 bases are TGTGCCAGCAGCCCCAGCCCCGGGGGACTTCAGAGAGAGCAGTACTTC. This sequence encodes CASSPSPGGLQREQYF.